One sample yielded the 20 T cell receptor beta chains listed below, sequenced in a study of CD8+CD57+ T cells in acquired aplastic anemia. Genomic DNA constituted the template upon which TCR beta VDJ and CDR3 profiling was performed. In TCRdb, the reads were re-called with MiXCR into one record per CDR3 protein. In the table there are around 80,000 distinct CDR3 sequences, about 70% of which are singletons. Flow cytometry had shown expanded CD8+CD57+ cells in the patients chosen for sequencing. Sequencing was carried out using sorted CD4+, CD8+, or CD8+CD57+ T cells (not recorded which) from PBMCs. The receptors were sampled from a human donor with aplastic anemia.

V and J are TRBV20-1 and TRBJ2-1, with 11 bases that match TRBD2. Trimming removed 3 bases from V and 3 bases from J; junction bases left unmatched: 1. This CDR3 contains 14 residues. CDR1 DFQATT and CDR2 SNEGSKA come from the germline V gene (reference sequence). The CDR3 nucleotides are TGCAGTGCTAGGGGACTAGCGGTCTACAATGAGCAGTTCTTC. It is translated as CSARGLAVYNEQFF.

This rearrangement joins TRBV2 to TRBJ2-3; D unclear. V was shortened by 7 bases and J by 8 bases, with 10 bases between the two germline ends. The CDR3 totals 11 residues. Germline CDR1 is SNHLY and CDR2 is FYNNEI. The CDR3 DNA is TGTGCCAGCATAAACCTCCGTACGCAGTATTTT. It specifies CASINLRTQYF.

The V gene is TRBV15, the J gene TRBJ1-1; the D is unclear. CDR1 LNHNV and CDR2 YYDKDF come from the germline V gene (reference sequence). Trimming took off 3 bases at V and 1 base at J, with 12 bases between the two ends. This CDR3 has 15 residues. CDR3 DNA sequence: TGTGCCACCAGCAGCTCCGGGTCGGGGAACACTGAAGCTTTCTTT. It is translated as CATSSSGSGNTEAFF.

For this clonotype: A read error may produce the germline difference seen at one junction end. This rearrangement joins TRBV24-1 to TRBJ2-3; D not resolved. In germline, CDR1 is KGHDR, CDR2 SFDVKD. The CDR3 sequence is 16 residues long. The CDR3 spells CATIDSGRYGTDTQYF. As DNA, the CDR3 is TGTGCCACCATTGATTCTGGACGGTACGGCACAGATACGCAGTATTTT.

The chain is built from TRBV5-4 and TRBJ1-6; TRBD1 is a possible D gene (5 bases). Germline CDR1 is SGHNT and CDR2 is YYREEE (reference sequence). The V gene lost 1 base and the J gene lost 7 bases, with 12 bases spanning the gap. CDR3 length: 15 residues. The CDR3 nucleotides are TGTGCCAGCAGCTTGCAGGGACTGTTCAATTCACCCCTCCACTTT. The encoded protein is CASSLQGLFNSPLHF.

This chain connects TRBV24-1 to TRBJ1-5; 9 nucleotides match TRBD1. The trim removed 9 bases at V and 1 base at J, leaving 3 bases unmatched. Germline V gene data show CDR1 as KGHDR and CDR2 as SFDVKD. The CDR3 contains 14 residues. The CDR3 DNA follows: TGTGCCACCCAGGGACAGGGAAGCAATCAGCCCCAGCATTTT. Its translation: CATQGQGSNQPQHF.

This rearrangement joins TRBV24-1 to TRBJ1-5; D not certain. V lost 5 bases, J lost 1 base, and 8 bases lay in between. The V gene's germline CDR1 is KGHDR and CDR2 SFDVKD. The CDR3 sequence is 14 residues long. For the CDR3, the DNA is TGTGCCACCAGTGGATTGGGGAGCAATCAGCCCCAGCATTTT. Protein sequence: CATSGLGSNQPQHF.

The V and J genes are TRBV11-2 and TRBJ1-6; D is unresolved. V was pared by 1 base and J by 7 bases, with 11 bases between. The CDR3 has 15 residues. CDR1 is SGHAT and CDR2 is FQNNGV in the germline V gene. DNA of the CDR3: TGTGCCAGCAGCTTAGTGACGTCGGGGAATTCACCCCTCCACTTT. Translating gives CASSLVTSGNSPLHF.

The chain combines TRBV7-9 with TRBJ2-3; D remains ambiguous. V was shortened by 5 bases and J by 2 bases, with 11 bases between the two germline ends. Germline-derived CDR1 and CDR2 are SEHNR and FQNEAQ (reference sequence). The CDR3 has 14 residues. In DNA, the CDR3 is TGTGCCAGCAGCGGACCAAGCTACACAGATACGCAGTATTTT. It encodes CASSGPSYTDTQYF.

As regards this clonotype: A read error may be the cause here, since a much bigger clone is one base away. J is TRBJ2-7 and V is TRBV7-2; 7 bases map to TRBD1. CDR1 SGHTA and CDR2 FQGNSA come from the germline V gene. The CDR3 is made up of 14 amino acids. This CDR3 is CASSPQGVRYEQCF. In nucleotides, the CDR3 is TGTGCCAGCAGTCCCCAGGGGGTCCGCTACGAGCAGTGCTTC.

DNA for the CDR3: TGCGCCAGCAGCTTGGGGGTGGACGGGGAGCTGTTTTTT. Translating gives CASSLGVDGELFF. The genes are TRBV5-1 and TRBJ2-2, with D hard to call. Germline V gives CDR1 SGHRS, CDR2 YFSETQ. This CDR3 contains 13 residues. The germline V and J ends were trimmed by 0 bases and 7 bases, with 7 bases remaining between them.

The chain has TRBV24-1 and TRBJ2-2; D ambiguous. The CDR3 is 14 residues long. The ends were cut back, 9 bases at V and 1 base at J, with 11 bases in the middle. Per germline, CDR1 KGHDR and CDR2 SFDVKD. The CDR3 is CATGGTENTGELFF. The DNA of the CDR3 is TGTGCCACCGGTGGAACGGAGAACACCGGGGAGCTGTTTTTT.

This clonotype was found a few times. The V and J genes are TRBV25-1 and TRBJ2-1, with unresolved D. The J call may be incorrect, as the DNA end agrees better with TRBJ2-7. This CDR3 is 12 amino acids long. Looked up from germline, CDR1 is MGHDK and CDR2 is SYGVNS. DNA for the CDR3: TGTGCCAGCAGTGACAGATTCTACGAGCAGTACTTC. It codes for CASSDRFYEQYF.

Only a few counts were recorded for this clonotype. The DNA of the CDR3 is TGCAGCGTTGCGACTAGCGGGGGCCTTATCTACGAGCAGTACTTC. It specifies CSVATSGGLIYEQYF. The chain links TRBV29-1 to TRBJ2-7, with TRBD2 matching 12 bases. Germline V gives CDR1 SQVTM, CDR2 ANQGSEA. CDR3 size: 15 residues. Losses at the gene ends were 4 bases for V and 3 bases for J; bases not matched to a gene: 7.

This CDR3 is CASSAMSSGNTIYF. CDR3 sequence (DNA): TGTGCCAGCAGTGCCATGAGCTCTGGAAACACCATATATTTT. The V gene is TRBV25-1, the J gene TRBJ1-3; D gene unclear. V lost 4 bases to trimming and J lost 0 bases, with 7 bases between them. Germline CDR1 MGHDK, CDR2 SYGVNS. CDR3 length: 14 residues. Based on the CDR3 plus reference TRBV25-1 and TRBJ1-3, the full variable domain is EADIYQTPRYLVIGTGKKITLECSQTMGHDKMYWYQQDPGMELHLIHYSYGVNSTEKGDLSSESTVSRIRTEHFPLTLESARPSHTSQYLCASSAMSSGNTIYFGEGSWLTVV.

V gene TRBV20-1 combines with J gene TRBJ2-5; the D gene is possibly TRBD2 (5 bases). CDR1 is DFQATT and CDR2 is SNEGSKA in the germline V gene (reference sequence). The V gene lost 1 base and the J gene lost 5 bases, with 14 bases spanning the gap. CDR3 length: 14 amino acids. CDR3: CSARGTSTSETQYF. DNA for the CDR3: TGCAGTGCTAGAGGAACTAGTACCAGTGAGACCCAGTACTTC.

This clonotype was picked up a small number of times. J is TRBJ2-7 and V is TRBV5-1; D is undetermined. Trimming removed 0 bases from V and 1 base from J, with 8 bases in between. This CDR3 has 14 residues. CDR1 SGHRS and CDR2 YFSETQ come from the germline V gene. The CDR3 DNA reads TGCGCCAGCAGCTTGGGTCCGGAATCCTACGAGCAGTACTTC. Its protein is CASSLGPESYEQYF. Combining the CDR3 with reference TRBV5-1 and TRBJ2-7 gives the whole variable domain KAGVTQTPRYLIKTRGQQVTLSCSPISGHRSVSWYQQTPGQGLQFLFEYFSETQRNKGNFPGRFSGRQFSNSRSEMNVSTLELGDSALYLCASSLGPESYEQYFGPGTRLTVT.

The J gene is TRBJ1-2, the V gene TRBV19; 9 bases agree with TRBD1. CDR3 length equals 14 residues. Germline-derived CDR1 and CDR2 are LNHDA and SQIVND (reference sequence). Trimming took 6 bases from V and 5 from J; bases not matched to a gene: 7. CDR3 residues: CASSPTGGTYGYTF. CDR3 coding DNA: TGTGCCAGTAGCCCCACAGGGGGCACATATGGCTACACCTTC.

V usage is TRBV7-3 and J usage is TRBJ2-7, with D unclear. The germline V gene encodes CDR1 SGHTA and CDR2 FQGTGA. The CDR3 spans 16 residues. Trimming took 5 bases from V and 1 from J, leaving 18 bases between them. CDR3 loop: CASSKSFGSLSYEQYF. CDR3 coding DNA: TGTGCCAGCAGCAAATCCTTCGGGTCCTTATCCTACGAGCAGTACTTC.

A remark on this clonotype: This CDR3 fails to terminate in the conserved phenylalanine or tryptophan, so it likely reflects a read error. The J gene is TRBJ2-2, the V gene TRBV29-1; no firm D call. CDR1 and CDR2 (germline): SQVTM, ANQGSEA. Trimming cost V 5 bases and J 8 bases, with 12 bases left between them. The CDR3 is made up of 12 amino acids. CDR3: CSVFGQTGELFS. In nucleotides, the CDR3 is TGCAGCGTTTTTGGGCAGACAGGGGAGCTGTTTTCT.